This T cell receptor (beta chain) was observed in a study of blood T cells in healthy people across ages. Study-wide results and caveats: The study regarded diversity estimates from one million T cells as underestimates.

A second PCR of 7 to 11 cycles used a sample-barcoded 5' primer and a J-beta primer mix. Using its own MiXCR run on the 5' RACE reads, TCRdb lists one record per CDR3 protein. This table holds 1.8 million or so distinct CDR3 sequences, about 39% found once. Every sample gave at least 5 micrograms of total RNA when it was extracted. Germline assignment: CDR1 LNHNV and CDR2 YYDKDF (reference sequence). V dropped 1 base and J dropped 7 bases, with 8 bases sitting between them. CDR3 length: 12 amino acids. This clonotype was detected ten times or more. Its matching antigen is unknown. This sequence joins TRBV15 and TRBJ2-7; D unclear. Sequencing was done on a sample of blood. This TCR was recovered from a human donor in good health. CDR3 sequence reads: CATSRVLSEQYF. The CDR3 DNA follows: TGTGCCACCAGCAGAGTCCTCTCAGAGCAGTACTTC.